The present T cell receptor beta chain was sequenced within a study of T cells after yellow fever vaccination. For the study at large: Researchers used SMART-Seq v4 Ultra Low Input to prepare fractions that had low cell numbers.

UMIs and a universal primer site were added when TCR cDNA was made by 5'RACE template switching. Each CDR3 protein gets one entry after TCRdb re-called the 5' RACE reads with MiXCR. Here the sample spans some 350,000 distinct CDR3 sequences, about 4% being singletons. This clonotype was recorded at least ten times. Its antigen remains unidentified. General study findings and limits: Only a small proportion of the clonotypes turned up in both the CD4 and the CD8 compartments, likely arising from convergent recombination. Detected again after the booster were most primary-vaccination clones, at roughly 95% CD4 and 88% CD8.

V shed 6 bases and J shed 4 bases, with 14 bases lying between them. This CDR3 has 14 amino acids. Germline V lookup: CDR1 LGHDT, CDR2 YNNKEL (reference sequence). The material sequenced was PBMCs, taken 5 days after the yellow fever booster vaccination. The sequence came from a man aged 18 to 30 who received the YFV17D yellow fever vaccine. V and J are TRBV3-1 and TRBJ2-3; D is unclear. The CDR3 region has the DNA TGTGCCAGCAGTCGAATTGAAGTTTCAGATACGCAGTATTTT. Protein sequence: CASSRIEVSDTQYF.